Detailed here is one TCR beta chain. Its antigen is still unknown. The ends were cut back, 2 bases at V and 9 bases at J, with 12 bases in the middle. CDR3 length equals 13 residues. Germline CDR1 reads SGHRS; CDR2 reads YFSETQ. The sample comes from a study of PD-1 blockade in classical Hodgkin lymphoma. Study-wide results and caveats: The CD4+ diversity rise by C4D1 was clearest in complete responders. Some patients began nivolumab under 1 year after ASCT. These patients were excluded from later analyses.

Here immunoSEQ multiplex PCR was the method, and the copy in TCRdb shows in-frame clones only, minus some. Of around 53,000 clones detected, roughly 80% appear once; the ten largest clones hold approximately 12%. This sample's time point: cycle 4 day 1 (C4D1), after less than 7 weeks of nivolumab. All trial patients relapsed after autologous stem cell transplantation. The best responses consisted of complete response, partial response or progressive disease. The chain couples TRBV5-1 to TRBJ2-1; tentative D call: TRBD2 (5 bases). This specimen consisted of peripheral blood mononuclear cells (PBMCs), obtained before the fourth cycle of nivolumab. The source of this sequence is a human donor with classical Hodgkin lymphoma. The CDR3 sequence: CASSFGGGSEQFF. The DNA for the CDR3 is TGCGCCAGCAGCTTTGGAGGAGGCAGTGAGCAGTTCTTC.